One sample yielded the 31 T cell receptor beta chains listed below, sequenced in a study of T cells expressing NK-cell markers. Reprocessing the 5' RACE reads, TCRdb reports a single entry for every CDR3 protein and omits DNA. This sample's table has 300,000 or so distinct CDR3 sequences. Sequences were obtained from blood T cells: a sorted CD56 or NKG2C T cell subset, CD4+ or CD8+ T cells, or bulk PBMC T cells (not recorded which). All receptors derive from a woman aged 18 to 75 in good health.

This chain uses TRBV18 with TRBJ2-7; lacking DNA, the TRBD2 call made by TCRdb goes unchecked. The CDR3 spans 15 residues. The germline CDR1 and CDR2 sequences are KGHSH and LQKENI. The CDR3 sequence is CASSPPGSGGYEQYF.

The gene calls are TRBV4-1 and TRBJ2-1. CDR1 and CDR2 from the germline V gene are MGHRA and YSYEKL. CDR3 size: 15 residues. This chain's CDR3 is CASSPDGGPYNEQFF.

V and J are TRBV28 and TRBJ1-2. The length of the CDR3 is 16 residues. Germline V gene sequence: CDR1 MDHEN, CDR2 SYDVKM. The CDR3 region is CASSPTTVRALYGYTF.

CDR3 sequence reads: CASRHRVGQYF. The chain joins TRBV6-4 to TRBJ2-7; without DNA, the TCRdb call of TRBD1 cannot be checked. Per germline, CDR1 MRHNA and CDR2 SNTAGT. There are 11 residues in the CDR3.

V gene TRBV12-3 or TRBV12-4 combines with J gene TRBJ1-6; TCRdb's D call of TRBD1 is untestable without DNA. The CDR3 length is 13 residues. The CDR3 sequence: CASSTQGGTPLHF.

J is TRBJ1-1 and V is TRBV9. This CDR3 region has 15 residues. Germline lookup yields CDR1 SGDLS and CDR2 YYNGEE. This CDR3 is CASSLRGRWDTEAFF.

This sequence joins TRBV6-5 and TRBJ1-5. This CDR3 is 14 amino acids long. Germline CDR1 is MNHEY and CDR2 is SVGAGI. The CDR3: CASSYYSSNQPQHF.

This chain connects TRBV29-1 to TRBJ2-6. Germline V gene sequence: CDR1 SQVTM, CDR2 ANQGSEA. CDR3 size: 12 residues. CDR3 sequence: CSALTGANVLTF.

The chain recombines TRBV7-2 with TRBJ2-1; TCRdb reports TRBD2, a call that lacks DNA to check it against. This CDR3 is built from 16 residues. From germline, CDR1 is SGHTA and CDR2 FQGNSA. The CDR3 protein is CASSPTGTSGLNEQFF.

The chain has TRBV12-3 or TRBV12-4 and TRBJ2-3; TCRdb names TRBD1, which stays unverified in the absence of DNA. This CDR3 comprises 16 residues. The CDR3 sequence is CASSFVTGRRTDTQYF.

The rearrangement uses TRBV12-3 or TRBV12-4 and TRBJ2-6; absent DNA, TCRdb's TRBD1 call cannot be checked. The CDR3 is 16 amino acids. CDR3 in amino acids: CASKLQGATGANVLTF.

CDR3 amino acids: CSAQDVAGEGPYEQYF. This chain links TRBV20-1 with TRBJ2-7; TCRdb proposes TRBD2, but this gene call is untestable without DNA. The CDR3 runs 16 residues. Germline CDR1 DFQATT, CDR2 SNEGSKA (reference sequence).

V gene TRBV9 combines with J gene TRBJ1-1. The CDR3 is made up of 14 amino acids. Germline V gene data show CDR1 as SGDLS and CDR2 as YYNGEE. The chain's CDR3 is CASSVAVGNTEAFF.

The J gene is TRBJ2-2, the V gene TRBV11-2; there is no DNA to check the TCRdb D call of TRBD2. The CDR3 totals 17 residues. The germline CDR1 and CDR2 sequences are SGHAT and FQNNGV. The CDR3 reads CASSLASLAGGTGELFF.

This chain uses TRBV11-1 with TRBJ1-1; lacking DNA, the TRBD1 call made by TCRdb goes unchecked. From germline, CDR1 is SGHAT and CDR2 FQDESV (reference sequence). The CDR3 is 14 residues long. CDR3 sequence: CASSKGQGGTEAFF.

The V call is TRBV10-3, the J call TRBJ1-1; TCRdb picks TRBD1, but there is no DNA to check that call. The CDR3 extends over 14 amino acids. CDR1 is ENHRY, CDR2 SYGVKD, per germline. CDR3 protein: CAITPGGGNTEAFF.

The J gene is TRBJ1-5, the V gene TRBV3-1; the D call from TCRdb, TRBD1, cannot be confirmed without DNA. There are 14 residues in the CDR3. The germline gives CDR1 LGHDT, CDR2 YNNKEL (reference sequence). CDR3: CASSQPGFNQPQHF.

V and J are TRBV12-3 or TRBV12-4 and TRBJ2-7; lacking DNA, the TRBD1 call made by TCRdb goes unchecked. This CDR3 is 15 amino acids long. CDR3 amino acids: CASSLFRDRKYEQYF.

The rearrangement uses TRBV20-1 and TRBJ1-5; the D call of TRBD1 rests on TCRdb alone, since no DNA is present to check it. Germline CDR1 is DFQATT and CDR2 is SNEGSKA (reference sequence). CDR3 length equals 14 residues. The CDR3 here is CSATQGGPNQPQHF.

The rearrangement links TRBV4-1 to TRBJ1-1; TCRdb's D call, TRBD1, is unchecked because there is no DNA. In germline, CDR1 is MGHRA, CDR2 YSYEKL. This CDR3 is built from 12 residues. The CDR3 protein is CASSWPGSEAFF.

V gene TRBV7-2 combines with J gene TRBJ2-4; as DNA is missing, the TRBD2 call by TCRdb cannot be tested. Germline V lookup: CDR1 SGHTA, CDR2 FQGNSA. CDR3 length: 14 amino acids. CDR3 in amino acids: CASSTTSSKNIQYF.

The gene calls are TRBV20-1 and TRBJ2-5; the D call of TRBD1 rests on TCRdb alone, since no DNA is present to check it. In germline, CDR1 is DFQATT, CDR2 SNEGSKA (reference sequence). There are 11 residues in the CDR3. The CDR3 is CSAWRLETQYF.

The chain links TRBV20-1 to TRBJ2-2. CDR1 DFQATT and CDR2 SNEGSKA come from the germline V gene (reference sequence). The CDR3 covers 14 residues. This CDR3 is CSASIWGITGELFF.

CDR3 loop: CASSEWGPNYEQYF. The V and J genes are TRBV7-2 and TRBJ2-7; TCRdb's D call of TRBD1 is untestable without DNA. The CDR3 runs to 14 residues. CDR1 SGHTA and CDR2 FQGNSA come from the germline V gene.

This chain's CDR3 is CSARDAGRLKEQFF. V gene TRBV20-1 combines with J gene TRBJ2-1; the D gene TCRdb calls, TRBD1, cannot be checked with no DNA. This CDR3 comprises 14 residues. Germline V gives CDR1 DFQATT, CDR2 SNEGSKA (reference sequence).

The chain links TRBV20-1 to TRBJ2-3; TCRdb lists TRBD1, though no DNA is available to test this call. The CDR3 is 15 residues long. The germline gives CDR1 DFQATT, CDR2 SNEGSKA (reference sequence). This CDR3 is CSASLSTRAPDTQYF.

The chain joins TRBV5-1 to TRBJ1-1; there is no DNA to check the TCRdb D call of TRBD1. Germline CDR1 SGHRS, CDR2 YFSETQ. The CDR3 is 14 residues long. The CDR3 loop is CASTDSPVGTEAFF. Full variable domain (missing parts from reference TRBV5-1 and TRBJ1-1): KAGVTQTPRYLIKTRGQQVTLSCSPISGHRSVSWYQQTPGQGLQFLFEYFSETQRNKGNFPGRFSGRQFSNSRSEMNVSTLELGDSALYLCASTDSPVGTEAFFGQGTRLTVV.

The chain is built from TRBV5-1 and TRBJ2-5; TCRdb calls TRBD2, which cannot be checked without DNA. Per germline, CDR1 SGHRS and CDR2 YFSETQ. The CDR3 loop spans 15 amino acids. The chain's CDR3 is CASSLEAGNRETQYF.

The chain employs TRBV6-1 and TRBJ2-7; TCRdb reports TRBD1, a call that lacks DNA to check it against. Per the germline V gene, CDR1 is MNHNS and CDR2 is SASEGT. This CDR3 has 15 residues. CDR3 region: CASSKNRNTPHEQYF.

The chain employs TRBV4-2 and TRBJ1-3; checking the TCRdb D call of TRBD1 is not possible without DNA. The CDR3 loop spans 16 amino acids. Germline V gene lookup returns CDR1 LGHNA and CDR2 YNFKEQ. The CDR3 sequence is CASSQVDRSSGNTIYF.

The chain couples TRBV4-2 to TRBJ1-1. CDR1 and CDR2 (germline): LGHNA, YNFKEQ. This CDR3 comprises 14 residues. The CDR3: CASSQVRVNTEAFF.